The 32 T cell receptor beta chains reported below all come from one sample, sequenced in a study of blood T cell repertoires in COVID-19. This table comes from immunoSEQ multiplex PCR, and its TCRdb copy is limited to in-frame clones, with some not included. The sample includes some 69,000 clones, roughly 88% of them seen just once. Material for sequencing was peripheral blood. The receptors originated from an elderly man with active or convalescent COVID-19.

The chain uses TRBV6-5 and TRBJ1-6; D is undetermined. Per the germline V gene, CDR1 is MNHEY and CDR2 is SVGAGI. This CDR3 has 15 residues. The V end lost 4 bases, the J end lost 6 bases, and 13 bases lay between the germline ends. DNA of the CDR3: TGTGCCAGCAGTTTCACCCGGGAGCCTAATTCACCCCTCCACTTT. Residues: CASSFTREPNSPLHF.

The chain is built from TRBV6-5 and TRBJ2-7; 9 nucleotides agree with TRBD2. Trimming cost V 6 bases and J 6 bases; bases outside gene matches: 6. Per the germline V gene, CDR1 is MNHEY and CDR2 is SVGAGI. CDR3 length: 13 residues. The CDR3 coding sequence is TGTGCCAGCAGGAGCGGGGGGCAGAGCGAGCAGTACTTC. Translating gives CASRSGGQSEQYF.

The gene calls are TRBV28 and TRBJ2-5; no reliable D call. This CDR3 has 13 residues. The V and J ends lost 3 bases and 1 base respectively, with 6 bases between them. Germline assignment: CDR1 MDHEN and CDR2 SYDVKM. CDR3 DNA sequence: TGTGCCAGCAGTTTCGCAGGCCAAGAGACCCAGTACTTC. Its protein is CASSFAGQETQYF.

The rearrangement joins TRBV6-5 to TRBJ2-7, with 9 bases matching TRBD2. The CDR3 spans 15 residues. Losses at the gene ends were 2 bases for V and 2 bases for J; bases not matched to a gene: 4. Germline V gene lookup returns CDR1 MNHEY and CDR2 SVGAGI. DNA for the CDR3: TGTGCCAGCAGTTACACGGCGGGGGGGCCCTACGAGCAGTACTTC. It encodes CASSYTAGGPYEQYF.

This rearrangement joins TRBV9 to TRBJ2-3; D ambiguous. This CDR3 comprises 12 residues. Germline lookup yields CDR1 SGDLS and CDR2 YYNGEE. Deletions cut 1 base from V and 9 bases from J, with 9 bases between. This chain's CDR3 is CASSVNSATQYF. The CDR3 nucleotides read TGTGCCAGCAGCGTAAATAGTGCCACGCAGTATTTT.

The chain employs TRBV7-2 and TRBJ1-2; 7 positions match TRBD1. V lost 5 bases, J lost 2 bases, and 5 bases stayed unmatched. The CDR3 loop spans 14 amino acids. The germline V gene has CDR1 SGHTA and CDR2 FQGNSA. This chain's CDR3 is CASSPRGRNYGYTF. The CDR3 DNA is TGTGCCAGCAGCCCGAGGGGGCGCAACTATGGCTACACCTTC.

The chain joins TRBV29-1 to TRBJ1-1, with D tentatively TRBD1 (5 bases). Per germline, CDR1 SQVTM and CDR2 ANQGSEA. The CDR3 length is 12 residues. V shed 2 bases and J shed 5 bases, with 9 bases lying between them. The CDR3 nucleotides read TGCAGCGTTGAACCCGGGGGGACTGAAGCTTTCTTT. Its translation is CSVEPGGTEAFF.

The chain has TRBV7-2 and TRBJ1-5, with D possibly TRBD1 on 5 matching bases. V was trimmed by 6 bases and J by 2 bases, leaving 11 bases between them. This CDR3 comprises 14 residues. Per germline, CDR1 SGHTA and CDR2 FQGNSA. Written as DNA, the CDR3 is TGTGCCAGCAGTAGTCAAGGGGGCAATCAGCCCCAGCATTTT. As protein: CASSSQGGNQPQHF.

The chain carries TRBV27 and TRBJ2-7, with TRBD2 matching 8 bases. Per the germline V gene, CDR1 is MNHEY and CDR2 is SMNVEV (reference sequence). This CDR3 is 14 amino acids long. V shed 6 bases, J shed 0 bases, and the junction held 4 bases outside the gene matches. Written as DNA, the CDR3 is TGTGCCAGCAGCGTCGGGACTAGCTCCTACGAGCAGTACTTC. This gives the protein CASSVGTSSYEQYF.

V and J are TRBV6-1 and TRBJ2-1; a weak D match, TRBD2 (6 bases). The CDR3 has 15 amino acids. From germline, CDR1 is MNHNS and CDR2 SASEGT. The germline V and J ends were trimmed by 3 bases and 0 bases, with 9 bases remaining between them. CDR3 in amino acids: CASSEGGLSYNEQFF. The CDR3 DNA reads TGTGCCAGCAGTGAGGGAGGACTCTCCTACAATGAGCAGTTCTTC.

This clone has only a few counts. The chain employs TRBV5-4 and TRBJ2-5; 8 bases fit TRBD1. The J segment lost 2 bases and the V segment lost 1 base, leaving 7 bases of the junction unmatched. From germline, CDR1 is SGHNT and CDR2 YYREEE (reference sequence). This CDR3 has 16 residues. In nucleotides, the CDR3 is TGTGCCAGCAGCTTGCCAGGGACAGGTAATCAAGAGACCCAGTACTTC. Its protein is CASSLPGTGNQETQYF.

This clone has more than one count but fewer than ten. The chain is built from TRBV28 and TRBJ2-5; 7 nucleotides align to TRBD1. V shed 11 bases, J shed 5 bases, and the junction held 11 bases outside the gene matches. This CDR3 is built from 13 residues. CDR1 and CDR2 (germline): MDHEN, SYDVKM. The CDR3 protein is CACEEGGRETQYF. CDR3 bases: TGTGCCTGCGAGGAAGGGGGCAGGGAGACCCAGTACTTC. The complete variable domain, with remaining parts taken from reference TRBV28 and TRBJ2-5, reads DVKVTQSSRYLVKRTGEKVFLECVQDMDHENMFWYRQDPGLGLRLIYFSYDVKMKEKGDIPEGYSVSREKKERFSLILESASTNQTSMYLCACEEGGRETQYFGPGTRLLVL.

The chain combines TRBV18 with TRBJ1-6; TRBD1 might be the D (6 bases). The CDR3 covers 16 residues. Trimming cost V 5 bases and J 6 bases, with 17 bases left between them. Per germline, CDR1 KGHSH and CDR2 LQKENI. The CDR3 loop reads CASSSEQTGSNSPLHF. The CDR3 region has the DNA TGTGCCAGCTCATCAGAACAGACAGGCAGTAATTCACCCCTCCACTTT. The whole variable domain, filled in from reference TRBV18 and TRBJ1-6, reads NAGVMQNPRHLVRRRGQEARLRCSPMKGHSHVYWYRQLPEEGLKFMVYLQKENIIDESGMPKERFSAEFPKEGPSILRIQQVVRGDSAAYFCASSSEQTGSNSPLHFGNGTRLTVT.

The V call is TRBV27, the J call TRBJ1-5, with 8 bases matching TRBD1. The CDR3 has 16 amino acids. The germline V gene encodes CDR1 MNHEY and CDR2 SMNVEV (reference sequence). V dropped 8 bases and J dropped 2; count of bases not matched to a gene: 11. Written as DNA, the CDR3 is TGTGCCAGCCGTTCGGACAGGGATAGTGGCAATCAGCCCCAGCATTTT. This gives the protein CASRSDRDSGNQPQHF.

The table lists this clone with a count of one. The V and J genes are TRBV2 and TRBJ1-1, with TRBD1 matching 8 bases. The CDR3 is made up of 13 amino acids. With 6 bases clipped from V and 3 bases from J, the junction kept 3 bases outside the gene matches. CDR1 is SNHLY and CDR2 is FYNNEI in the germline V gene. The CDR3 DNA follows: TGTGCCAGCAGGGTGGACAGGGACACTGAAGCTTTCTTT. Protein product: CASRVDRDTEAFF.

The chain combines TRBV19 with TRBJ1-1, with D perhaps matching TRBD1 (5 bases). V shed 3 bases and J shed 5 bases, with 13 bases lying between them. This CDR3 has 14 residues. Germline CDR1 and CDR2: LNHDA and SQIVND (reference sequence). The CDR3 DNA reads TGTGCCAGTAGTATTTCGGGGGTACGGACTGAAGCTTTCTTT. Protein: CASSISGVRTEAFF.

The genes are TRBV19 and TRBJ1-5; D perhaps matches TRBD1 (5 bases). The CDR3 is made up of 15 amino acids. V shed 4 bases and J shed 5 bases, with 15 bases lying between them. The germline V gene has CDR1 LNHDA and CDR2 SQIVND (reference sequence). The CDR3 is CASSTRLGHYQPQHF. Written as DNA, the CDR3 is TGTGCCAGTAGTACTAGGTTAGGACACTATCAGCCCCAGCATTTT.

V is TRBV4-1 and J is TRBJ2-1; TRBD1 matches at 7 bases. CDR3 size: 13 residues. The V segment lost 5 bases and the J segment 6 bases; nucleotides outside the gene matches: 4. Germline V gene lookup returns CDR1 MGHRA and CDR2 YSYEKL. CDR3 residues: CASSDRDSNEQFF. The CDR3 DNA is TGCGCCAGCAGCGACCGGGACAGCAATGAGCAGTTCTTC.

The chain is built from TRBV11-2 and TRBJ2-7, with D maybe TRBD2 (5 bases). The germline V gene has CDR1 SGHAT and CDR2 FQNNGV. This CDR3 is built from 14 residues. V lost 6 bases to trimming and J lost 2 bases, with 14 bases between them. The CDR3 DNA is TGTGCCAGCAGGTCTTTCCGGGATCCCTACGAGCAGTACTTC. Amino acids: CASRSFRDPYEQYF.

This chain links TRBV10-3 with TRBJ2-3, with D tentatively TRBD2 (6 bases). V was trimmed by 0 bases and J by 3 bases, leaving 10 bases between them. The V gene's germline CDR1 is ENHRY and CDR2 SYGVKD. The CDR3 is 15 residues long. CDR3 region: CAISESTTRTDTQYF. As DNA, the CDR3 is TGTGCCATCAGTGAGTCGACGACTAGAACAGATACGCAGTATTTT.

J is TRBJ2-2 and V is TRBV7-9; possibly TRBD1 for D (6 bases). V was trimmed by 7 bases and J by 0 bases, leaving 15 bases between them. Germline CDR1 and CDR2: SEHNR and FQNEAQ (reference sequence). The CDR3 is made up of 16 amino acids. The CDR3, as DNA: TGTGCCAGCATCAATACCGGGACAACGAACACCGGGGAGCTGTTTTTT. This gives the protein CASINTGTTNTGELFF.

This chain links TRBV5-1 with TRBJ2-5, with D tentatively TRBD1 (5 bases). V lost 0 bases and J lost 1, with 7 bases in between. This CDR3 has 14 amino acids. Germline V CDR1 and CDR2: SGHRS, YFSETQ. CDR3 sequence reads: CASSLGQLQETQYF. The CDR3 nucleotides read TGCGCCAGCAGCTTGGGACAGCTCCAAGAGACCCAGTACTTC.

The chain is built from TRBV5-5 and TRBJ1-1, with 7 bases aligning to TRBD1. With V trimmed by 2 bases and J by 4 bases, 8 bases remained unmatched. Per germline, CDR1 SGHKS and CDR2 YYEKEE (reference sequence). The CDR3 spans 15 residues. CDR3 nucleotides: TGTGCCAGCAGCTTCATCCCAGGGGGGCGCACTGAAGCTTTCTTT. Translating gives CASSFIPGGRTEAFF.

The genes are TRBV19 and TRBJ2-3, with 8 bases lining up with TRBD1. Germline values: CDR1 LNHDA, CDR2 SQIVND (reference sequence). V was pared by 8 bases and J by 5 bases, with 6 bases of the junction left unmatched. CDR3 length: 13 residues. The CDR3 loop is CASSPTGEDTQYF. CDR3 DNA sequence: TGTGCCAGTTCTCCGACAGGGGAAGATACGCAGTATTTT.

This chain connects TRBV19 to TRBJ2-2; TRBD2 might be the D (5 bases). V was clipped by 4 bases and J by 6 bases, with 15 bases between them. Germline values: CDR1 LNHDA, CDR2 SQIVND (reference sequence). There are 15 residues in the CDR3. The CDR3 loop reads CASSTRHHGAGELFF. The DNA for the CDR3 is TGTGCCAGTAGTACCCGACACCACGGGGCCGGGGAGCTGTTTTTT.

The CDR3 nucleotides are TGCGCCAGCAGCCAAACAGAGAACTATGGCTACACCTTC. Its translation: CASSQTENYGYTF. This chain uses TRBV4-1 with TRBJ1-2; D is unclear. CDR3 length equals 13 residues. Trimming pared 2 bases from V and 2 bases from J, leaving 6 bases between. CDR1 is MGHRA, CDR2 YSYEKL, per germline.

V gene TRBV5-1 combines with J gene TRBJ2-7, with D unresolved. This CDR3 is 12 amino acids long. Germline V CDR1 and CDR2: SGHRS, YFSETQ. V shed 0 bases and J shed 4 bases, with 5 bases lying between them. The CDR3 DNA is TGCGCCAGCAGCTTGGACAGATACGAGCAGTACTTC. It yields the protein CASSLDRYEQYF. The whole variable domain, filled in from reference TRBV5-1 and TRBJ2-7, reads KAGVTQTPRYLIKTRGQQVTLSCSPISGHRSVSWYQQTPGQGLQFLFEYFSETQRNKGNFPGRFSGRQFSNSRSEMNVSTLELGDSALYLCASSLDRYEQYFGPGTRLTVT.

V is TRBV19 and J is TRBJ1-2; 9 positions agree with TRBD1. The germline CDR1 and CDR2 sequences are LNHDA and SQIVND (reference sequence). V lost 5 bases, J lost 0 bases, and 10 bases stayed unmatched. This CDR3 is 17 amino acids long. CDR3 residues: CASSLWTGDPSNYGYTF. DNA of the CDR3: TGTGCCAGTAGTCTTTGGACAGGGGACCCTTCTAACTATGGCTACACCTTC.

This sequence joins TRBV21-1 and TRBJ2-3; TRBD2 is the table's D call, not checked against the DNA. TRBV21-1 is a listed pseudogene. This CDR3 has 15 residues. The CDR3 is CASSTGREKADTQYF. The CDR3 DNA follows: TGTGCCAGCAGCACGGGAAGGGAGAAGGCAGATACGCAGTATTTT.

CDR3 loop: CASGGQDTYEQYF. The CDR3 DNA reads TGTGCCAGCGGGGGACAGGATACCTACGAGCAGTACTTC. This chain joins TRBV21-1 and TRBJ2-7; the table's D gene call, TRBD1, was not cross checked with the DNA. TRBV21-1 is a listed pseudogene. The CDR3 sequence is 13 residues long.

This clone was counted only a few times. DNA of the CDR3: TGTGCCAGCAGTCCACTAGCGGGGGCCGGAGAGACCCAGTACTTC. Residues: CASSPLAGAGETQYF. The rearrangement joins TRBV11-2 to TRBJ2-5; 11 bases match TRBD2. With 6 bases clipped from V and 4 bases from J, the junction kept 7 bases outside the gene matches. This CDR3 is 15 amino acids long. CDR1 and CDR2 (germline): SGHAT, FQNNGV.

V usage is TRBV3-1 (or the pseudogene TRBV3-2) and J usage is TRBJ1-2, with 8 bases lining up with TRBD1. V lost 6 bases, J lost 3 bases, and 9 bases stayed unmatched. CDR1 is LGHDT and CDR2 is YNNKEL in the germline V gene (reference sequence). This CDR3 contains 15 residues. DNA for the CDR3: TGTGCCAGCAGGCGGACAGGGTTGGGGTACTATGGCTACACCTTC. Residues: CASRRTGLGYYGYTF.